This T cell receptor (beta chain) was recorded in a study of T cells in Graves' hyperthyroidism and ophthalmopathy. Turning to the study itself: Peripheral blood was collected at initial diagnosis, before any treatment. Findings and limits, study-wide: Clonotypes that were expanded in thyroid above 0.001 mostly appeared in blood too. Through a model of 13 V-J features, ophthalmopathy was separated from stable hyperthyroidism.

Comment on this clonotype: Its antigen is unidentified.

PBMCs came from 9 to 10 ml fresh peripheral blood. Amplified regions were TCR beta CDR3 sequences from RNA transcripts. RT-PCR in the first round (using the HTBI primer set) targeted the TCR CDR3. TCRdb passed the multiplex PCR reads through MiXCR, listing each CDR3 protein once. Of more than 450,000 distinct CDR3 sequences in the sample, less than 20% are singletons; the top ten hold roughly 50%. This TCR came from a man aged 40-49 years with Graves' ophthalmopathy. The sequenced material came from blood.

The CDR3 DNA reads TGTGCCAGCAGCTTTTCGGACAGGGGAAACATTCAGTACTTC. It yields the protein CASSFSDRGNIQYF. This chain connects TRBV7-2 to TRBJ2-4, with 9 bases identical to TRBD1. The CDR3 contains 14 residues. The V gene end was trimmed by 3 bases and the J gene end by 6 bases; junction bases not matched to a gene: 3. Germline CDR1 and CDR2: SGHTA and FQGNSA.